The T cell receptor (beta chain) described here comes from a study of shared clonotypes between healthy human individuals. V was pared by 4 bases and J by 0 bases, with 10 bases between. Germline lookup yields CDR1 SNHLY and CDR2 FYNNEI. The length of the CDR3 is 14 residues. Sequencing was performed with immunoSEQ multiplex PCR; in TCRdb, only in-frame clones are kept and a portion is missing. The sample lists over a million clones, approximately 78% occurring once. The sequence came from a man in his late teens or twenties in good health. Some clones in this sample may be carry-over from other donors' samples. This sequence joins TRBV2 and TRBJ2-7; D is ambiguous. Input material: memory CD4+ T cells from PBMCs. Subset: CD45RA-negative fraction. CDR3 DNA: TGTGCCAGCAGTGTACTGAGGAGCTCCTACGAGCAGTACTTC. Its protein product is CASSVLRSSYEQYF.